Shown below are 9 T cell receptor beta chains from a single sample sequenced in a study of beta chain features in type 1 diabetes. Of the isolated RNA, all was reverse transcribed, and so the sequenced material was expressed TCRB transcripts. The protocol was immunoSEQ multiplex PCR, while the TCRdb copy is restricted to in-frame clones and leaves out a portion. Among about 160,000 clones, 7% to 10% were seen once, and the ten largest hold 2% to 2.5%. Sample: central memory CD4+ T cells from blood. All receptors derive from a woman younger than 30 in good health.

The chain is built from TRBV7-8 and TRBJ2-7; possibly TRBD1 for D (6 bases). CDR3 length: 14 amino acids. V dropped 3 bases and J dropped 0 bases, with 9 bases sitting between them. The germline gives CDR1 SGHVS, CDR2 FQNEAQ. Here the CDR3 reads CASSFRGSSYEQYF. In DNA form, the CDR3 reads TGTGCCAGCAGCTTCAGGGGTAGCTCCTACGAGCAGTACTTC.

As regards this clone: Mismatch with germline at one junction end may stem from a read error. The V call is TRBV7-7, the J call TRBJ2-5; TRBD2 aligns across 9 bases. Germline CDR1 SSHAT, CDR2 FNYEAQ (reference sequence). CDR3 length: 15 residues. The CDR3 region is CASSPRVAGDVTQYF. The CDR3 DNA reads as TGTGCTAGCAGCCCCCGGGTAGCGGGAGACGTGACCCAGTACTTC.

This clone was counted a few times. V and J are TRBV6-5 and TRBJ2-7; 8 nucleotides line up with TRBD2. V lost 6 bases, J lost 2 bases, and 9 bases stayed unmatched. The CDR3 has 15 amino acids. Germline CDR1 MNHEY, CDR2 SVGAGI. CDR3 bases: TGTGCCAGCAGCCAAGCGGGGGCGAAGACCTACGAGCAGTACTTC. It yields the protein CASSQAGAKTYEQYF.

This clone showed up just a few times. The chain couples TRBV29-1 to TRBJ1-5; D is uncertain. Germline CDR1 and CDR2: SQVTM and ANQGSEA. The V and J ends lost 5 bases and 4 bases respectively, with 12 bases between them. This CDR3 has 13 residues. The CDR3 DNA reads TGCAGCGTTCGAGGTACCATTAATCAGCCCCAGCATTTT. Encoded protein: CSVRGTINQPQHF.

This clone came up a few times. J is TRBJ1-2 and V is TRBV2; D unresolved. V was shortened by 8 bases and J by 3 bases, with 13 bases between the two germline ends. The CDR3 extends over 13 amino acids. The germline V gene encodes CDR1 SNHLY and CDR2 FYNNEI. CDR3 residues: CASVGSRDYGYTF. CDR3 coding DNA: TGTGCCAGCGTGGGGTCGAGGGACTATGGCTACACCTTC. Based on the CDR3 plus reference TRBV2 and TRBJ1-2, the full variable domain is EPEVTQTPSHQVTQMGQEVILRCVPISNHLYFYWYRQILGQKVEFLVSFYNNEISEKSEIFDDQFSVERPDGSNFTLKIRSTKLEDSAMYFCASVGSRDYGYTFGSGTRLTVV.

The rearrangement joins TRBV9 to TRBJ2-1; 8 positions agree with TRBD1. V lost 1 base and J lost 8; bases outside the gene matches: 11. Germline-derived CDR1 and CDR2 are SGDLS and YYNGEE. The CDR3 is 16 amino acids. CDR3 protein: CASSVSSGRGPDEQFF. The CDR3 coding sequence is TGTGCCAGCAGCGTAAGTTCGGGCAGGGGGCCTGATGAGCAGTTCTTC.

The table lists this clone with many counts. The chain couples TRBV14 to TRBJ2-5; possible D gene TRBD1, 6 bases. The CDR3 is made up of 15 amino acids. V was pared by 3 bases and J by 1 base, with 12 bases between. The germline gives CDR1 SGHDN, CDR2 FVKESK. CDR3 coding DNA: TGTGCCAGCAGCCAGGGGACGACAGGCCAAGAGACCCAGTACTTC. This sequence encodes CASSQGTTGQETQYF.

The table lists this clone with a few counts. This sequence joins TRBV10-2 and TRBJ2-2; 7 bases agree with TRBD1. The ends lost 5 bases at V and 0 bases at J; junction bases unmatched: 3. Looked up from germline, CDR1 is WSHSY and CDR2 is SAAADI. The CDR3 loop spans 15 amino acids. CDR3: CASSSGTANTGELFF. The CDR3 DNA reads TGCGCCAGCAGTTCCGGGACAGCGAACACCGGGGAGCTGTTTTTT.

This clone was observed a few times. The same CDR3 also results from other DNA sequences found in this sample. The chain joins TRBV11-2 to TRBJ2-5; weak D call: TRBD1 (6 bases). Germline V gene data show CDR1 as SGHAT and CDR2 as FQNNGV. The CDR3 spans 15 residues. V lost 0 bases, J lost 2 bases, and 10 bases lay in between. The CDR3 DNA follows: TGTGCCAGCAGCTTAGATGGGGGCCCACAAGAGACCCAGTACTTC. This sequence encodes CASSLDGGPQETQYF. The full variable domain, in which reference TRBV11-2 and TRBJ2-5 provide the parts outside the CDR3, is EAGVAQSPRYKIIEKRQSVAFWCNPISGHATLYWYQQILGQGPKLLIQFQNNGVVDDSQLPKDRFSAERLKGVDSTLKIQPAKLEDSAVYLCASSLDGGPQETQYFGPGTRLLVL.